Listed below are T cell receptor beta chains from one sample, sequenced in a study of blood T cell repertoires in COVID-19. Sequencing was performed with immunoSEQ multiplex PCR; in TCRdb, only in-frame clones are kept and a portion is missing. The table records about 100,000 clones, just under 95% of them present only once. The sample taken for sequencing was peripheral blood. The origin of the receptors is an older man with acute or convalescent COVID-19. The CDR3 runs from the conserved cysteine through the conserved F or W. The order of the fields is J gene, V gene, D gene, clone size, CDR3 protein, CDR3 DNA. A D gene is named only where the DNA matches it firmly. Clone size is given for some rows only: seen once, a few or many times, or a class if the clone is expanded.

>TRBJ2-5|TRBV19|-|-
CASSLRYSGVVETQYF
TGTGCCAGTAGTCTACGATATTCAGGGGTGGTAGAGACCCAGTACTTC
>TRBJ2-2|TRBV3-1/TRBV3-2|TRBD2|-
CASSQLAGGPTGELFF
TGTGCCAGCAGCCAACTGGCGGGGGGGCCAACCGGGGAGCTGTTTTTT
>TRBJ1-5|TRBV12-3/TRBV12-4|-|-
CASSLSGNQPQHF
TGTGCCAGCAGTTTATCGGGAAATCAGCCCCAGCATTTT
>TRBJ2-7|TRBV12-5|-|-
CASGLVHSYEQYF
TGTGCTAGTGGTTTGGTACATTCATACGAGCAGTACTTC
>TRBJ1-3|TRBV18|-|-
CASSPTVVSGNTIYF
TGTGCCAGCTCACCGACAGTCGTCTCTGGAAACACCATATATTTT
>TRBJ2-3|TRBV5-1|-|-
CASSQRRLGRGDTQYF
TGCGCCAGCAGTCAACGGCGACTGGGAAGGGGAGATACGCAGTATTTT
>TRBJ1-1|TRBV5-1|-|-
CASSSGVQDTEAFF
TGCGCCAGCAGCTCAGGGGTGCAGGACACTGAAGCTTTCTTT
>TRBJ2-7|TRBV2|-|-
CASNEVISYEQYF
TGTGCCAGCAACGAGGTGATCTCCTACGAGCAGTACTTC
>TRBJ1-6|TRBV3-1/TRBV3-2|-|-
CASSQDGLYNSPLHF
TGTGCCAGCAGCCAAGATGGGCTATATAATTCACCCCTCCACTTT
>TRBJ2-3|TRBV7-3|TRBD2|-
CASSKYSGRADTQYF
TGTGCCAGCAGCAAGTATAGCGGGAGGGCGGATACGCAGTATTTT
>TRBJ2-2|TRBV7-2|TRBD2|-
CASSPPGTSGISGELFF
TGTGCCAGCAGCCCACCCGGGACTAGCGGGATCTCCGGGGAGCTGTTTTTT
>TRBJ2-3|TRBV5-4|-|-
CASSLSVGATDTQYF
TGTGCCAGCAGCTTGTCCGTGGGGGCCACAGATACGCAGTATTTT
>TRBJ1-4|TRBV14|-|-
CASSGEFYEKLFF
TGTGCCAGCAGTGGGGAGTTTTATGAAAAACTGTTTTTT
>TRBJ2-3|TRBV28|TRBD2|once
CASSFGTRFADTQYF
TGTGCCAGCAGTTTCGGGACTAGGTTCGCAGATACGCAGTATTTT
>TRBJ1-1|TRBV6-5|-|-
CASSYGRMNTEAFF
TGTGCCAGCAGTTACGGCAGGATGAACACTGAAGCTTTCTTT
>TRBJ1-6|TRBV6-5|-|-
CASSYSARGGNSPLHF
TGTGCCAGCAGTTACTCAGCACGGGGGGGGAATTCACCCCTCCACTTT
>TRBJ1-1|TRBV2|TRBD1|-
CARRQGLNTEAFF
TGTGCCAGAAGACAGGGGCTGAACACTGAAGCTTTCTTT
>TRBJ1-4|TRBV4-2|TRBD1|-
CASSRPGQGDEKLFF
TGTGCCAGCAGCCGACCGGGACAGGGTGATGAAAAACTGTTTTTT
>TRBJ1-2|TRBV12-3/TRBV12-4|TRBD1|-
CASLPGGSWGYTF
TGTGCCAGCCTCCCAGGGGGAAGTTGGGGCTACACCTTC
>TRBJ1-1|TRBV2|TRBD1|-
CASSVPQGMMNTEAFF
TGTGCCAGCAGTGTCCCACAGGGGATGATGAACACTGAAGCTTTCTTT
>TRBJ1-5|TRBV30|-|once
CAWSSGVNQPQHF
TGTGCCTGGAGTTCAGGTGTCAATCAGCCCCAGCATTTT
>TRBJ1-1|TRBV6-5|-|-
CASSYYGQRSRTEAFF
TGTGCCAGCAGTTATTACGGACAGAGGAGTCGGACTGAAGCTTTCTTT
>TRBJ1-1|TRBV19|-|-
CASSIDPGSTEAFF
TGTGCCAGTAGTATAGATCCAGGATCCACTGAAGCTTTCTTT
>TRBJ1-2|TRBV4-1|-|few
CASSQEGGRTF
TGCGCCAGCAGCCAAGAGGGAGGGCGCACCTTC
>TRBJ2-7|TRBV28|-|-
CASQPSATYEQYF
TGTGCCAGCCAACCTAGTGCGACCTACGAGCAGTACTTC
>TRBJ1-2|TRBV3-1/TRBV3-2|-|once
CASSLRQATNYGYTF
TGTGCCAGCAGCCTAAGGCAGGCCACTAACTATGGCTACACCTTC
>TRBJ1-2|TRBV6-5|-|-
CASRMGRRAGYGYTF
TGTGCCAGCAGAATGGGCCGCAGGGCGGGATATGGCTACACCTTC
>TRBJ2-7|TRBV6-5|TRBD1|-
CASSRTGYYEQYF
TGTGCCAGCAGTCGGACAGGGTACTACGAGCAGTACTTC
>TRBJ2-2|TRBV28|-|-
CASSLTGAGKVGELFF
TGTGCCAGCAGTTTAACAGGGGCGGGAAAGGTCGGGGAGCTGTTTTTT
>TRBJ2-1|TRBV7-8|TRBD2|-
CASSGQGLAGVREQFF
TGTGCCAGCAGCGGCCAAGGACTAGCGGGAGTTCGTGAGCAGTTCTTC
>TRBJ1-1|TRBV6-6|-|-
CASSYLSGANEAFF
TGTGCCAGCAGTTACCTCAGTGGAGCTAATGAAGCTTTCTTT
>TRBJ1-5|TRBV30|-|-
CAWSALINQPQHF
TGTGCCTGGAGTGCCCTAATTAATCAGCCCCAGCATTTT
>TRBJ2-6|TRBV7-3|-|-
CASTNAGSGANVLTF
TGTGCCAGCACCAACGCAGGGTCTGGGGCCAACGTCCTGACTTTC
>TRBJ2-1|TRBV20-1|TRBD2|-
CSASKGVAGGNEQFF
TGCAGTGCTAGTAAGGGGGTAGCGGGGGGCAATGAGCAGTTCTTC
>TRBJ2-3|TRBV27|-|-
CASSSWGSPGDGEYF
TGTGCCAGCAGTTCATGGGGCAGCCCGGGGGATGGCGAGTATTTT
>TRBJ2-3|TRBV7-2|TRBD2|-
CASSSLPGLAGKDTQYF
TGTGCCAGCAGCTCACTACCAGGACTAGCGGGAAAAGATACGCAGTATTTT
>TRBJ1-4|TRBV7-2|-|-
CASSLARGNEKLFF
TGTGCCAGCAGCTTAGCGCGGGGAAATGAAAAACTGTTTTTT
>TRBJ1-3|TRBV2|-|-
CASSMQGNSGNTIYF
TGTGCCAGCAGTATGCAGGGGAACTCTGGAAACACCATATATTTT
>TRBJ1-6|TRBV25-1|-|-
CASSEGRGFLVGSPLHF
TGTGCCAGCAGTGAAGGGCGGGGATTTCTGGTTGGGTCACCCCTCCACTTT
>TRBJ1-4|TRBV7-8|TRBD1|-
CASSALGGGSEKLFF
TGTGCCAGCAGCGCCCTCGGAGGGGGCAGTGAAAAACTGTTTTTT
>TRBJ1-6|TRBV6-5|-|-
CASGPGIFNSPLHF
TGTGCCAGCGGGCCAGGGATTTTTAATTCACCCCTCCACTTT
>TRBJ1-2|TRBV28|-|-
CASSLGGQNYGYTF
TGTGCCAGCAGTTTGGGGGGGCAAAACTATGGCTACACCTTC
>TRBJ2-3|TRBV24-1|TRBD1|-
CATSDLAPRTGAGDTQYF
TGTGCCACCAGTGATTTGGCCCCTCGGACAGGGGCCGGAGATACGCAGTATTTT
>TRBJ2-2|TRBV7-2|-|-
CASSLRTGELFF
TGTGCCAGCAGCCTCCGTACCGGGGAGCTGTTTTTT
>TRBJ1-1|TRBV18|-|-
CASSPPTGNTEAFF
TGTGCCAGCTCACCACCTACAGGGAACACTGAAGCTTTCTTT
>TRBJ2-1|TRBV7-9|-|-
CASSLAATPYNEQFF
TGTGCCAGCAGCTTAGCTGCTACCCCCTACAATGAGCAGTTCTTC
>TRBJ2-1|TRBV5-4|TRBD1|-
CASSLGQGARNEQFF
TGTGCCAGCAGCTTAGGACAGGGGGCGCGGAATGAGCAGTTCTTC
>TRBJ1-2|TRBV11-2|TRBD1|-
CASSSGQGLSYGYTF
TGTGCCAGCAGCTCGGGACAGGGCCTATCCTATGGCTACACCTTC
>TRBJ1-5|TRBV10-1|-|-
CATKRQPYSNQPQHF
TGCGCCACCAAAAGACAGCCATATAGCAATCAGCCCCAGCATTTT
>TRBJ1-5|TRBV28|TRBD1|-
CANSDRVNQPQHF
TGTGCCAACTCGGACAGGGTAAATCAGCCCCAGCATTTT
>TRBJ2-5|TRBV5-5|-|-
CASSLSGLWGLQETQYF
TGTGCCAGCAGCTTATCAGGCTTGTGGGGGCTCCAAGAGACCCAGTACTTC
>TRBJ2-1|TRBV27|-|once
CASSLYGNEQFF
TGTGCCAGCAGTTTATACGGGAATGAGCAGTTCTTC
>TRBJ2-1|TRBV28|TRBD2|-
CASSFLGVAGYNEQFF
TGTGCCAGCAGTTTCTTGGGCGTAGCGGGATACAATGAGCAGTTCTTC
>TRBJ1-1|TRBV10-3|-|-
CAISESGGRKSAFF
TGTGCCATCAGTGAGTCCGGAGGCCGGAAGAGCGCTTTCTTT